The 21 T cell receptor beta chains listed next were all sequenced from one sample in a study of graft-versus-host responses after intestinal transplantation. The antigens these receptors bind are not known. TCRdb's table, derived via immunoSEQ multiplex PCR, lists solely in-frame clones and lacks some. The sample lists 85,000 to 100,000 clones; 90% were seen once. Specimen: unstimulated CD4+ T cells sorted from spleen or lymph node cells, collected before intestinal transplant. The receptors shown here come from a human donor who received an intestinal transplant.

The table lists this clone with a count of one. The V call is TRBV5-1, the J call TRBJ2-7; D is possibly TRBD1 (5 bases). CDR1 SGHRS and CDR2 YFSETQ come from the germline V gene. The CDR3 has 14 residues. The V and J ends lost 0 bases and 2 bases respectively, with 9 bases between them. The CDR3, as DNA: TGCGCCAGCAGCTTGGCACAGGCTACCTACGAGCAGTACTTC. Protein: CASSLAQATYEQYF.

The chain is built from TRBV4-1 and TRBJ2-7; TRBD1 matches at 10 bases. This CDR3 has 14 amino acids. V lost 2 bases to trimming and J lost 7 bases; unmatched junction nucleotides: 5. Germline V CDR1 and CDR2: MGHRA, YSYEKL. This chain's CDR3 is CASSQWTGGSEQYF. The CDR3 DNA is TGCGCCAGCAGCCAATGGACAGGGGGGTCAGAGCAGTACTTC.

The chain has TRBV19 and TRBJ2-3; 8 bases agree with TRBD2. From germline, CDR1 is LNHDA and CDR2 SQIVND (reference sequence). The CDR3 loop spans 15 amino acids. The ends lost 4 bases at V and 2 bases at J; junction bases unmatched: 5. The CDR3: CASSTTSEHTDTQYF. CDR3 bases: TGTGCCAGTAGTACGACTAGCGAGCACACAGATACGCAGTATTTT.

Written as DNA, the CDR3 is TGTGCCAGTAGTATAGTCGGGGACAGGTCCACCTATGGCTACACCTTC. This encodes CASSIVGDRSTYGYTF. The chain couples TRBV19 to TRBJ1-2, with TRBD1 matching 8 bases. J gave up 4 bases and V 1 base, and 8 bases lay outside the gene matches. Germline V gives CDR1 LNHDA, CDR2 SQIVND (reference sequence). CDR3 length: 16 residues. The full variable domain, its missing parts supplied by reference TRBV19 and TRBJ1-2, is DGGITQSPKYLFRKEGQNVTLSCEQNLNHDAMYWYRQDPGQGLRLIYYSQIVNDFQKGDIAEGYSVSREKKESFPLTVTSAQKNPTAFYLCASSIVGDRSTYGYTFGSGTRLTVV.

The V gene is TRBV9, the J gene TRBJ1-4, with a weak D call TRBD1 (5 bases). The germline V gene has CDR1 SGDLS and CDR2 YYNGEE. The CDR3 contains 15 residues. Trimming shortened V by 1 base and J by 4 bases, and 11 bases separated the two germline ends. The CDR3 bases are TGTGCCAGCAGCGTATCCGGGGGTGGTAATGAAAAACTGTTTTTT. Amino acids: CASSVSGGGNEKLFF.

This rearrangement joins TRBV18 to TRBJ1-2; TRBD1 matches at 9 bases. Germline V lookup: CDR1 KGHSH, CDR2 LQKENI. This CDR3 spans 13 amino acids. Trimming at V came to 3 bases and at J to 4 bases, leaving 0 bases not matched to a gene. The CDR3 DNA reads TGTGCCAGCTCACCGGGACAGGGCTATGGCTACACCTTC. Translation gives CASSPGQGYGYTF.

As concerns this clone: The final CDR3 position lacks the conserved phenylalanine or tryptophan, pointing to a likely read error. The chain's CDR3 is CASSSGGFGTEAFL. CDR3 sequence (DNA): TGTGCCAGCAGCTCGGGAGGGTTCGGCACTGAAGCTTTCCTT. The V gene is TRBV7-3, the J gene TRBJ1-1; D is unresolved. This CDR3 is built from 14 residues. V was shortened by 4 bases and J by 4 bases, with 13 bases between the two germline ends. Germline values: CDR1 SGHTA, CDR2 FQGTGA.

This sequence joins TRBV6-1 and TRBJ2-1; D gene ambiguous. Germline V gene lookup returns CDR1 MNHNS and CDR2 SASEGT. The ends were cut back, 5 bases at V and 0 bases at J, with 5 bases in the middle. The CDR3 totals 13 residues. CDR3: CASSLSSYNEQFF. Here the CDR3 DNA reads TGTGCCAGCAGTCTAAGCTCCTACAATGAGCAGTTCTTC.

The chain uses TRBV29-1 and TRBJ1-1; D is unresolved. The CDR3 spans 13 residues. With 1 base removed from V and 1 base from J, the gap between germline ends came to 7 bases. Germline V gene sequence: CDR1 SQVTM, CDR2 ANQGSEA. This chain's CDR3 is CSVEGPSNTEAFF. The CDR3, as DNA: TGCAGCGTTGAAGGGCCGTCGAACACTGAAGCTTTCTTT.

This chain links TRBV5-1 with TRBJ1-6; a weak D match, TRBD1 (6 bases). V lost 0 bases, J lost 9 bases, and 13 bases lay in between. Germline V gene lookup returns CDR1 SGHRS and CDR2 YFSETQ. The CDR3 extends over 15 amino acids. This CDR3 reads CASSLEGDRISPLHF. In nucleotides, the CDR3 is TGCGCCAGCAGCTTGGAGGGGGACCGCATTTCACCCCTCCACTTT.

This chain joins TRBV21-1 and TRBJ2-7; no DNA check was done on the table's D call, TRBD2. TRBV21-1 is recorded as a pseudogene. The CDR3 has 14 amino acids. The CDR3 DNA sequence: TGTGCCAGCGATTGGGAGGCCACCCCCTACGAGCAGTACTTC. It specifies CASDWEATPYEQYF.

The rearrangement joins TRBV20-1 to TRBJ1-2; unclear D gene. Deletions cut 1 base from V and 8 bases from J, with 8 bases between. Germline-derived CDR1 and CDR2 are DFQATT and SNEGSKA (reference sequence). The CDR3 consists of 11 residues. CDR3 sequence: CSARVRGGYTF. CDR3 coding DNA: TGCAGTGCTAGAGTGAGAGGGGGCTACACCTTC.

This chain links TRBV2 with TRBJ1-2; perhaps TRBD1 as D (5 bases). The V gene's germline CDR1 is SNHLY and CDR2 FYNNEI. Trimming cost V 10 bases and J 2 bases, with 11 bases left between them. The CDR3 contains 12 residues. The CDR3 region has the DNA TGTGCCAACCCCAGGACAAACTATGGCTACACCTTC. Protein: CANPRTNYGYTF.

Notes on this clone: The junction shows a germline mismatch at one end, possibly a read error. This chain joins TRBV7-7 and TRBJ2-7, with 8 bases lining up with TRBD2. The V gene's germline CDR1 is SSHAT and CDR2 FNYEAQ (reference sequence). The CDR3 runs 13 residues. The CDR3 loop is CASSPSGGYEQYF. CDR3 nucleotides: TGTGCTAGCAGCCCAAGCGGGGGTTACGAGCAGTACTTC. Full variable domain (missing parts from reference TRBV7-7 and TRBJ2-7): GAGVSQSPRYKVTKRGQDVTLRCDPISSHATLYWYQQALGQGPEFLTYFNYEAQPDKSGLPSDRFSAERPEGSISTLTIQRTEQRDSAMYRCASSPSGGYEQYFGPGTRLTVT.

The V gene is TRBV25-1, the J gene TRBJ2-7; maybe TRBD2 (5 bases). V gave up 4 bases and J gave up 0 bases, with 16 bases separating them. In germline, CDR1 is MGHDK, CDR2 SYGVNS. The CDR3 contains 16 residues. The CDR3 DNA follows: TGTGCCAGCAGTGTTCCTGCGAGGGCAGGCTCCTACGAGCAGTACTTC. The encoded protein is CASSVPARAGSYEQYF.

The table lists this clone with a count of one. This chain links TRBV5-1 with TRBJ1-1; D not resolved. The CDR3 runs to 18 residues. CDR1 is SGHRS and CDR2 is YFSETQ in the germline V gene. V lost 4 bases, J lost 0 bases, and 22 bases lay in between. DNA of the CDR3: TGCGCCAGCAGCCTCACGGGCGGGAACCAAATCATGAACACTGAAGCTTTCTTT. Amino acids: CASSLTGGNQIMNTEAFF.

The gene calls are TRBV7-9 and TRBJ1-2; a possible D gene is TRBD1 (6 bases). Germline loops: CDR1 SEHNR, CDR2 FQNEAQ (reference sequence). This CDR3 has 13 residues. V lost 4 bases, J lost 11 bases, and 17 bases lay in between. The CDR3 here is CASSSLGALGYTF. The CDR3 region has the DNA TGTGCCAGCAGCTCCCTGGGGGCCCTCGGGTACACCTTC.

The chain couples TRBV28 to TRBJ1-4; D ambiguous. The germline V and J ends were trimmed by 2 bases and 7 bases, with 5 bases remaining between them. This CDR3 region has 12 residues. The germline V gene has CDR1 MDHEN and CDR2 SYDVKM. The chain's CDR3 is CASSLPVEKLFF. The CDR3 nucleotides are TGTGCCAGCAGTTTACCCGTTGAAAAACTGTTTTTT.

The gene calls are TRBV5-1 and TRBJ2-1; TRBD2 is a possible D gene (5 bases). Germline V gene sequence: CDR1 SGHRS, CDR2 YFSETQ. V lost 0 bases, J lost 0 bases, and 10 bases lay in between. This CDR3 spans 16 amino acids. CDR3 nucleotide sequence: TGCGCCAGCAGCTTGGCTCCGGGGAGCTCCTACAATGAGCAGTTCTTC. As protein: CASSLAPGSSYNEQFF.

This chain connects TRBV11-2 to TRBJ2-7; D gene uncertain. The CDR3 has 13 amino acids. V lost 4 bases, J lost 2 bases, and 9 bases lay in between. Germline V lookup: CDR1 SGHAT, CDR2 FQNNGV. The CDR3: CASSSSGTYEQYF. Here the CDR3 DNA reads TGTGCCAGCAGCTCCTCCGGTACCTACGAGCAGTACTTC.

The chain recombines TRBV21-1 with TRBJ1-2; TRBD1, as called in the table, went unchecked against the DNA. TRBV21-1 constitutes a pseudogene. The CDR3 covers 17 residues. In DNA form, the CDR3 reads TGTGCCAGCAGCAAATTTCCCCGGACAGTTGCTAACTATGGCTACACCTTC. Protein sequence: CASSKFPRTVANYGYTF.